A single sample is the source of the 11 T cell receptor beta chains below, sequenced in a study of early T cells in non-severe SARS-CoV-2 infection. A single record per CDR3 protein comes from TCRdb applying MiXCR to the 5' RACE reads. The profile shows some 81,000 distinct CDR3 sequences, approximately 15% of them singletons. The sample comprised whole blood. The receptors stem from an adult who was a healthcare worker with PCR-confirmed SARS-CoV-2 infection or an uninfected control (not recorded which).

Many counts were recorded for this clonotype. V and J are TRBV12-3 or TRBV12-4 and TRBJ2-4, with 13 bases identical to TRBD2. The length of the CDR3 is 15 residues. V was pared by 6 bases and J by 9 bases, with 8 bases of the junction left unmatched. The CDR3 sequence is CASSAGLAGLGIQYF. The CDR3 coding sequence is TGTGCCAGCAGCGCGGGACTAGCGGGACTCGGCATTCAGTACTTC.

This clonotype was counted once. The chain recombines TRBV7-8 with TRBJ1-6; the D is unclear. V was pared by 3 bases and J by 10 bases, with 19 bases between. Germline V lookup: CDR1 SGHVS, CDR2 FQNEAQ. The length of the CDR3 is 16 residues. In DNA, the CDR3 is TGTGCCAGCAGCTTGTCGGGCTGGCAGTCTGCCTCACCCCTCCACTTT. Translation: CASSLSGWQSASPLHF.

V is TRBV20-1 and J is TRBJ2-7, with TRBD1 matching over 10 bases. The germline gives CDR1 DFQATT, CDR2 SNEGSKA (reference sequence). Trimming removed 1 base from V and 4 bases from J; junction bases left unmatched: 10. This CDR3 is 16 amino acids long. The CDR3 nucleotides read TGCAGTGCTAGAGGAATACCGGGACAGGGGAATTACGAGCAGTACTTC. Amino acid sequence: CSARGIPGQGNYEQYF.

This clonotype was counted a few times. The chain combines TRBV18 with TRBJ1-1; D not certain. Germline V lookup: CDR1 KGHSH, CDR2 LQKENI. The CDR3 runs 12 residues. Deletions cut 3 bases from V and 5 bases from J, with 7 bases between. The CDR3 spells CASSPLGTEAFF. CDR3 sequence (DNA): TGTGCCAGCTCACCCTTGGGGACTGAAGCTTTCTTT.

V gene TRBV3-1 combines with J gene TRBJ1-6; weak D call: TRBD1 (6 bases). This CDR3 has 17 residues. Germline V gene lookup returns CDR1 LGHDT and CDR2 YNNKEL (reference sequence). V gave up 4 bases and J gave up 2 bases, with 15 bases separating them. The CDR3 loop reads CASSRHAGATYNSPLHF. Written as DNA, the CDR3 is TGTGCCAGCAGCCGACACGCGGGGGCAACCTATAATTCACCCCTCCACTTT.

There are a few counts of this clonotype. The CDR3 loop reads CASSEGIITRYGYTF. The CDR3 coding sequence is TGTGCCAGCAGTGAAGGGATCATAACGCGCTATGGCTACACCTTC. The chain employs TRBV6-1 and TRBJ1-2; D not certain. The CDR3 covers 15 residues. The germline V gene has CDR1 MNHNS and CDR2 SASEGT. V lost 1 base and J lost 4, with 13 bases in between.

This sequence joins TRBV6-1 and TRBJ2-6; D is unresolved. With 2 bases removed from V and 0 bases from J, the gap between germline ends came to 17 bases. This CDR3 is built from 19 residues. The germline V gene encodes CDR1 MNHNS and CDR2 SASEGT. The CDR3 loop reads CASSELIHAGPSGANVLTF. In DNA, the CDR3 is TGTGCCAGCAGTGAACTCATCCATGCCGGACCCTCTGGGGCCAACGTCCTGACTTTC.

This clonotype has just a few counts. This chain's CDR3 is CASSSRQVYGYTF. The CDR3 DNA sequence: TGTGCCAGCAGCTCAAGACAGGTTTATGGCTACACCTTC. The chain combines TRBV14 with TRBJ1-2; TRBD1 might be the D (6 bases). V was cut by 5 bases and J by 5 bases, with 12 bases left in between. The CDR3 is 13 amino acids. Germline V gene data show CDR1 as SGHDN and CDR2 as FVKESK.

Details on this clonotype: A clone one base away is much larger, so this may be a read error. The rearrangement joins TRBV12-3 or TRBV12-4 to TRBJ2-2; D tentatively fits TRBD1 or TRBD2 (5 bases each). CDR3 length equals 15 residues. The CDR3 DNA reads TGTGCCAGCAGTTTAGGGGGGACGAACACCGGGGAGCTGATTTTT. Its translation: CASSLGGTNTGELIF.

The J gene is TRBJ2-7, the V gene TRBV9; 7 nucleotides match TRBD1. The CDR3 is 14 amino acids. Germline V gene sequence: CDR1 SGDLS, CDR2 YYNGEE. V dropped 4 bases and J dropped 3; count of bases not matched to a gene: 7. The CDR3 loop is CASSLQGSSYEQYF. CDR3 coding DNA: TGTGCCAGCAGCCTACAGGGGTCGAGCTACGAGCAGTACTTC. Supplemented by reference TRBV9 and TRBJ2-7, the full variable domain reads DSGVTQTPKHLITATGQRVTLRCSPRSGDLSVYWYQQSLDQGLQFLIQYYNGEERAKGNILERFSAQQFPDLHSELNLSSLELGDSALYFCASSLQGSSYEQYFGPGTRLTVT.

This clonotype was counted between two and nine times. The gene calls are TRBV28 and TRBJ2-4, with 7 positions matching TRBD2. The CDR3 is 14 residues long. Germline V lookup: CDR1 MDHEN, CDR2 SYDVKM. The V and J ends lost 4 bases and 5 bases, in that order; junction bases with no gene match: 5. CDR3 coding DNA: TGTGCCAGCAGTTCCGGGACTACTCAAAACATTCAGTACTTC. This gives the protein CASSSGTTQNIQYF. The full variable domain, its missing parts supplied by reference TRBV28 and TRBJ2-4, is DVKVTQSSRYLVKRTGEKVFLECVQDMDHENMFWYRQDPGLGLRLIYFSYDVKMKEKGDIPEGYSVSREKKERFSLILESASTNQTSMYLCASSSGTTQNIQYFGAGTRLSVL.